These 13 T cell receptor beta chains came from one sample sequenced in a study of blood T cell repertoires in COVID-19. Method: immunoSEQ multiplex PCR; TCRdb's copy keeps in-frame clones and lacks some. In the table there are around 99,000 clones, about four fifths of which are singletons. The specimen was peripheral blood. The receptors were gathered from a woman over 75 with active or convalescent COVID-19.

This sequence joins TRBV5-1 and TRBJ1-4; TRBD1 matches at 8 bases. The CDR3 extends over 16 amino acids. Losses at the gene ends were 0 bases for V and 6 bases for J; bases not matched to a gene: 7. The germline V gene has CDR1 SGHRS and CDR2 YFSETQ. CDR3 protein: CASSLGETGADEKLFF. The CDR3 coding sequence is TGCGCCAGCAGCTTGGGGGAGACAGGGGCAGATGAAAAACTGTTTTTT.

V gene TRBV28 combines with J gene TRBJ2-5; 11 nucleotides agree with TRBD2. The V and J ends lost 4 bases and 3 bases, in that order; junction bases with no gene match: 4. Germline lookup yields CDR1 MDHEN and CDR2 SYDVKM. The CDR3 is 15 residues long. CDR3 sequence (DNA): TGTGCCAGCAGTTCTCCGGGACTAGCGGAAGAGACCCAGTACTTC. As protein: CASSSPGLAEETQYF.

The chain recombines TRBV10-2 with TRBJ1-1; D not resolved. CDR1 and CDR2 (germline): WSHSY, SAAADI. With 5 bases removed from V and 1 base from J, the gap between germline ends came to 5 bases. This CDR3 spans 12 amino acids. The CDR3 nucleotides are TGCGCCAGCAGTTCAGGGAACACTGAAGCTTTCTTT. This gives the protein CASSSGNTEAFF.

The chain's CDR3 is CASSPSGDSYEQYF. As DNA, the CDR3 is TGTGCCAGCTCACCATCGGGGGATTCCTACGAGCAGTACTTC. The chain couples TRBV18 to TRBJ2-7; D perhaps matches TRBD2 (6 bases). This CDR3 region has 14 residues. The V and J ends lost 2 bases and 1 base respectively, with 9 bases between them. CDR1 is KGHSH, CDR2 LQKENI, per germline.

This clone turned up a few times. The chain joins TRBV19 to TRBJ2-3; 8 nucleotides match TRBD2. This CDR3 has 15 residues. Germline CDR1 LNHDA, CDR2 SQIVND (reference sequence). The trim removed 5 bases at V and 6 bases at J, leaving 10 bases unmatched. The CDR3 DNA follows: TGTGCCAGTAGTTCCACTAGCGGAAGAGTGGATACGCAGTATTTT. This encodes CASSSTSGRVDTQYF.

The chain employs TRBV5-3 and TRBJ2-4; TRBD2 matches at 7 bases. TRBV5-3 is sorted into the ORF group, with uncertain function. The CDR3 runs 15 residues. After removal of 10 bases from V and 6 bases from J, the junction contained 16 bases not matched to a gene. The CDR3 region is CAGNSGEGLVNIQYF. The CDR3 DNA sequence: TGTGCCGGAAACAGCGGGGAGGGCCTGGTAAACATTCAGTACTTC.

The CDR3 DNA reads TGTGCCAGCACCAACAGTCCGGCGGAGACCCAGTACTTC. Amino acids: CASTNSPAETQYF. This chain uses TRBV25-1 with TRBJ2-5; D remains ambiguous. CDR3 length equals 13 residues. V was cut by 7 bases and J by 5 bases, with 14 bases left in between. CDR1 MGHDK and CDR2 SYGVNS come from the germline V gene. The variable domain in full, completed from reference TRBV25-1 and TRBJ2-5, reads EADIYQTPRYLVIGTGKKITLECSQTMGHDKMYWYQQDPGMELHLIHYSYGVNSTEKGDLSSESTVSRIRTEHFPLTLESARPSHTSQYLCASTNSPAETQYFGPGTRLLVL.

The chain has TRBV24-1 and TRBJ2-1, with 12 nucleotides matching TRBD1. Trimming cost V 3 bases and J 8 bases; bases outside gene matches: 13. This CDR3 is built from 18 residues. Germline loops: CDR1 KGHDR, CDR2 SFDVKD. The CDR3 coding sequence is TGTGCCACCAGTGATAGATCCGGGACAGGGGGCGCGCGGTATGAGCAGTTCTTC. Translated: CATSDRSGTGGARYEQFF.

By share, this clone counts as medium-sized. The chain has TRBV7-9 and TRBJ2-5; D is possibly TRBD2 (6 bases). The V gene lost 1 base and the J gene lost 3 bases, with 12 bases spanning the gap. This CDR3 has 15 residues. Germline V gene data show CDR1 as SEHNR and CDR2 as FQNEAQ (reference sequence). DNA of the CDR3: TGTGCCAGCAGCTTAGAGCTAGCGATGGAAGAGACCCAGTACTTC. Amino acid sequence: CASSLELAMEETQYF.

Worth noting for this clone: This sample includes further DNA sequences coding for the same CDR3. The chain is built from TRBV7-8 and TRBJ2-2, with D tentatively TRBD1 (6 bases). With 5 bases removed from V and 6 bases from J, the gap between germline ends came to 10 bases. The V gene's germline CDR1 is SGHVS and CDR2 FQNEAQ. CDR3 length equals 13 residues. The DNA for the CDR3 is TGTGCCAGCAGCCGACCAGGGGCCGGGGAGCTGTTTTTT. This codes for CASSRPGAGELFF.

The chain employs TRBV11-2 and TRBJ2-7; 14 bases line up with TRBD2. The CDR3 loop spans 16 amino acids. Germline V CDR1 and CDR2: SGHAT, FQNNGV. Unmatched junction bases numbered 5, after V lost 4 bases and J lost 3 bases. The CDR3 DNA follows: TGTGCCAGCAGCTGGAGGGGACTAGCGGGGGTCTACGAGCAGTACTTC. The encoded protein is CASSWRGLAGVYEQYF.

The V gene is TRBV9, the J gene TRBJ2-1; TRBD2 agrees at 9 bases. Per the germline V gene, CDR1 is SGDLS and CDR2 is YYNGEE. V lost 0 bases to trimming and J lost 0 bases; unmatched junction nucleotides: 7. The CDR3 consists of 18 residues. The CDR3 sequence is CASSVVVSGGFSYNEQFF. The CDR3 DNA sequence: TGTGCCAGCAGCGTAGTGGTTAGCGGGGGCTTCTCCTACAATGAGCAGTTCTTC.

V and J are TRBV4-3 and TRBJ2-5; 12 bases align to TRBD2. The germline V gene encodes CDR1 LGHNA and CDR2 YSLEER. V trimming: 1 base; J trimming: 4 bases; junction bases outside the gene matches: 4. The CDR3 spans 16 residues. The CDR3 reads CASSQGLAGGRETQYF. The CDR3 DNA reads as TGCGCCAGCAGCCAAGGCCTAGCGGGAGGGAGAGAGACCCAGTACTTC.